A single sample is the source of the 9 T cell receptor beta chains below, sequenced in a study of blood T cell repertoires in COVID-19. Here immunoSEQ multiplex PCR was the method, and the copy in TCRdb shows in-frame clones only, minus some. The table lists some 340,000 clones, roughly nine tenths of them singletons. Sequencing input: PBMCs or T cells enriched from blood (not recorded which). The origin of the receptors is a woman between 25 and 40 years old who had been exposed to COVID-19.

DNA for the CDR3: TGTGCCACCAGCATACCCAGGGGGGGACAGGGGATGAATACGCAGTATTTT. It is translated as CATSIPRGGQGMNTQYF. The genes are TRBV15 and TRBJ2-3; TRBD1 agrees at 10 bases. V shed 4 bases, J shed 7 bases, and the junction held 14 bases outside the gene matches. Germline V CDR1 and CDR2: LNHNV, YYDKDF (reference sequence). This CDR3 is 17 amino acids long.

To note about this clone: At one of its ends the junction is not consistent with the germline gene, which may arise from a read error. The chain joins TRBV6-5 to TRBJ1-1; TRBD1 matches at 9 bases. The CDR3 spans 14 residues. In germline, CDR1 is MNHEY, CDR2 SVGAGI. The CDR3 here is CASNYRGQDTEAFF. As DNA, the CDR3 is TGTGCCAGCAATTACAGGGGGCAGGACACTGAAGCTTTCTTT.

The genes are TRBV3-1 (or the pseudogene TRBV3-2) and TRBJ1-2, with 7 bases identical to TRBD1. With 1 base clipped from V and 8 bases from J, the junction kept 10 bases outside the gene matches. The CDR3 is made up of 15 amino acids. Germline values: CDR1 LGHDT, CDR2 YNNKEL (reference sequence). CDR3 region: CASSQVQGGTEGYTF. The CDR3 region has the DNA TGTGCCAGCAGCCAAGTGCAGGGGGGTACGGAGGGCTACACCTTC.

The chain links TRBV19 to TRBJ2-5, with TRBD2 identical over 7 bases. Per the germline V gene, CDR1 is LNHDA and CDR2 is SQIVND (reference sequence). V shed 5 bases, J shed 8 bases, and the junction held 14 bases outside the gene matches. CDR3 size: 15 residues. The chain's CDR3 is CASSLSLADLGTQYF. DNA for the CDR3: TGTGCCAGTAGTCTTTCTCTAGCGGACCTAGGTACCCAGTACTTC. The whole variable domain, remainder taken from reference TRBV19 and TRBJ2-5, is DGGITQSPKYLFRKEGQNVTLSCEQNLNHDAMYWYRQDPGQGLRLIYYSQIVNDFQKGDIAEGYSVSREKKESFPLTVTSAQKNPTAFYLCASSLSLADLGTQYFGPGTRLLVL.

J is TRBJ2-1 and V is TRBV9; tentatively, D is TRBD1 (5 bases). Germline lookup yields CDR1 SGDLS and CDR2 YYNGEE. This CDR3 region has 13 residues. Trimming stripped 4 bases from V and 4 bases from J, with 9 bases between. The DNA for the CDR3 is TGTGCCAGCAGCCCTCCAGGGTACAATGAGCAGTTCTTC. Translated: CASSPPGYNEQFF.

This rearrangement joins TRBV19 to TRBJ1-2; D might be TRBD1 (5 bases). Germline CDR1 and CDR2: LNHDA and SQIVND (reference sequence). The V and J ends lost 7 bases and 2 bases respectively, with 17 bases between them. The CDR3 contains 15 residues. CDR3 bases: TGTGCCAGTATACCCAGCAGGGATTGGAACTATGGCTACACCTTC. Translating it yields CASIPSRDWNYGYTF.

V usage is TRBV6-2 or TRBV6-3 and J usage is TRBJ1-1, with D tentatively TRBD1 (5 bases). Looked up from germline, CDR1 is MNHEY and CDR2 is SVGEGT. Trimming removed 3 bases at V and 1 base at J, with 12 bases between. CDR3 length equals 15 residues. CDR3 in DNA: TGTGCCAGCAGTTATTGGGCCAGGGCGAACACTGAAGCTTTCTTT. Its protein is CASSYWARANTEAFF.

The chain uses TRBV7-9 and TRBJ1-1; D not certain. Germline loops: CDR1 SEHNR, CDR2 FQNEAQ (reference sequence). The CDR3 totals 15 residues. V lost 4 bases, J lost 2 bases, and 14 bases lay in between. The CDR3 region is CASSSGGWGNTEAFF. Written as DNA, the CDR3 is TGTGCCAGCAGCTCAGGAGGGTGGGGAAACACTGAAGCTTTCTTT.

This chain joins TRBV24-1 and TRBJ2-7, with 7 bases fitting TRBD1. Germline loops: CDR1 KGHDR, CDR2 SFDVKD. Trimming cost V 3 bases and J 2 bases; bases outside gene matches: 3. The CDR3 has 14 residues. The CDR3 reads CATSDATGAYEQYF. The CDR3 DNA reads TGTGCCACCAGTGATGCAACAGGGGCCTACGAGCAGTACTTC.